This T cell receptor beta chain was recorded in a study of a mutant IDH1 vaccine in newly diagnosed glioma. Looking at the study overall: Patients got their first vaccination 4-6 weeks after radiotherapy alone, or with temozolomide cycles. Treated patients comprised roughly 60% males and 37.5% females, mean age about 44 years.

TCRdb's copy holds only in-frame clones and misses some; the assay was immunoSEQ multiplex PCR. This sample has about 50,000 clones, with approximately 92% found just once. As to this clone: Its antigen remains unidentified.

Study findings and constraints: Seemingly, pseudoprogression had no relation to changes in the top peripheral T cell clonotypes. Vaccine-induced responses were seen in 93.3% of patients, spanning several MHC alleles.

The V end lost 7 bases, the J end lost 0 bases, and 16 bases lay between the germline ends. Germline V gene lookup returns CDR1 MDHEN and CDR2 SYDVKM. The CDR3 covers 15 residues. Regarding time point: week 35, safety follow-up. Every single dose of the vaccine, 300 ug of mutant IDH1 20-mer peptide, came with topical imiquimod. Sample: PBMCs, taken from a glioma patient whose treatment included an IDH1 peptide vaccine. The chain carries TRBV28 and TRBJ2-7, with a weak D call TRBD2 (6 bases). This clonotype was sampled from a man aged 50 or older with glioma. In DNA form, the CDR3 reads TGTGCCAGCAACCCCCCCGGGAGCAGCTCCTACGAGCAGTACTTC. It codes for CASNPPGSSSYEQYF.